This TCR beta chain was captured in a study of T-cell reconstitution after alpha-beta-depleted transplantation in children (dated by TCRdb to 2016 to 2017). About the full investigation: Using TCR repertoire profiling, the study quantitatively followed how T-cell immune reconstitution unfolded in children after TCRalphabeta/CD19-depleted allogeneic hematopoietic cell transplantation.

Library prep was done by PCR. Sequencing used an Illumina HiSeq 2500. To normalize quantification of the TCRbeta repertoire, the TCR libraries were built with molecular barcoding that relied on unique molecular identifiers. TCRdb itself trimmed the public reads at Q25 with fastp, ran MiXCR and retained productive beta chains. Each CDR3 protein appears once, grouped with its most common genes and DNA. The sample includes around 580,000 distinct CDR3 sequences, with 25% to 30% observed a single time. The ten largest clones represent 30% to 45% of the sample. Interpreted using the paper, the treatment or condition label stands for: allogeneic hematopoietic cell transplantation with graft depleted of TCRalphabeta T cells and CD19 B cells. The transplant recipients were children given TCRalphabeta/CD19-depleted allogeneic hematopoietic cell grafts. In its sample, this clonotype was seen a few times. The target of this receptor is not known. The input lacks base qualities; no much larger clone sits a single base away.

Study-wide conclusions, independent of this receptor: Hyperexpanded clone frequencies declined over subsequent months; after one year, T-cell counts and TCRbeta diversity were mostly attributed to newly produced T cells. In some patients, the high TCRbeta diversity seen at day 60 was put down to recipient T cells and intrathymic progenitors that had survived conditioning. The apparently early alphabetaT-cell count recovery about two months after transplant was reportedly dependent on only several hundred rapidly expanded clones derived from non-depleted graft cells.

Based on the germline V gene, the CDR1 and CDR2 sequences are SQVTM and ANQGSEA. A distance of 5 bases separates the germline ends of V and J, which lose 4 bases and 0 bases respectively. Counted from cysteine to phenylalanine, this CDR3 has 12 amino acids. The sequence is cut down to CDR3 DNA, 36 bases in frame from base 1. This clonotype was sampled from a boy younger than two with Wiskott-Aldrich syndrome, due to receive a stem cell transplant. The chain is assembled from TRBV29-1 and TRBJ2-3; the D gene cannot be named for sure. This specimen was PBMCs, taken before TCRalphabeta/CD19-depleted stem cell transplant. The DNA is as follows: TGCAGCGTTGGGGTCAGCACAGATACGCAGTATTTT. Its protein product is CSVGVSTDTQYF.